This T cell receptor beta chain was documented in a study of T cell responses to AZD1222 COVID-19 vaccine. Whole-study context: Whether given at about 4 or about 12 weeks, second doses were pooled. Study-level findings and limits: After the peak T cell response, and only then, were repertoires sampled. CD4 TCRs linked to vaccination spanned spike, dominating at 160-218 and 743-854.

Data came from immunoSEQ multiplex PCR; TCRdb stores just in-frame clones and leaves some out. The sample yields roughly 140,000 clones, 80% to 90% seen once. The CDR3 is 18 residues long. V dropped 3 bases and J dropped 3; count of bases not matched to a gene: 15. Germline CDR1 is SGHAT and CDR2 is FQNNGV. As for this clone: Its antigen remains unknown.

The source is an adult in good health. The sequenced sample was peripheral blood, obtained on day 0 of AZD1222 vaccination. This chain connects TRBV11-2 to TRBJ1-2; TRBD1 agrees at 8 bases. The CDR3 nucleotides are TGTGCCAGCAGCTTGCCCGGGACAGGATTTTTGGCAGACTATGGCTACACCTTC. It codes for CASSLPGTGFLADYGYTF.